One and the same sample provided the 25 T cell receptor beta chains below, sequenced in a study of blood T cell repertoires in COVID-19 (dated by TCRdb to 2018 to 2021). Libraries were made using the immunoSEQ multiplex PCR assay. TCRdb limited this immuneACCESS table to in-frame rearrangements with V and J called. A share of clones is missing; checked studies link under half to unresolved V genes, and the rest is unexplained. This sample is represented by 120,000 to 150,000 clones; 70% to 90% of them were singletons. The ten largest clones capture about 6.1% of the sample. Sequencing was carried out using PBMCs or T cells enriched from blood (not recorded which). The source is a woman aged 35 to 49 who had recovered from COVID-19.

The chain has TRBV30 and TRBJ2-2; weak D call: TRBD1 (6 bases). This CDR3 comprises 14 residues. CDR1 is GTSNPN and CDR2 is SVGIG in the germline V gene (reference sequence). V lost 5 bases to trimming and J lost 5 bases, with 15 bases between them. DNA of the CDR3: TGTGCCTGGGGGCCAGGGGTGGGAACCGGGGAGCTGTTTTTT. Its protein product is CAWGPGVGTGELFF. Drawing the rest from reference TRBV30 and TRBJ2-2, the complete variable domain is SQTIHQWPATLVQPVGSPLSLECTVEGTSNPNLYWYRQAAGRGLQLLFYSVGIGQISSEVPQNLSASRPQDRQFILSSKKLLLSDSGFYLCAWGPGVGTGELFFGEGSRLTVL.

This chain joins TRBV29-1 and TRBJ2-1; D remains unclear. V was clipped by 2 bases and J by 0 bases, with 11 bases between them. The CDR3 has 15 amino acids. Per the germline V gene, CDR1 is SQVTM and CDR2 is ANQGSEA. The CDR3 sequence: CSVEQTRRSYNEQFF. For the CDR3, the DNA is TGCAGCGTTGAACAGACACGCCGCTCCTACAATGAGCAGTTCTTC.

The genes are TRBV5-1 and TRBJ2-7; D may be TRBD2 (6 bases). The V and J ends lost 0 bases and 3 bases respectively, with 10 bases between them. Germline V gene lookup returns CDR1 SGHRS and CDR2 YFSETQ. The CDR3 runs 14 residues. The CDR3 loop reads CASSLAGSVYEQYF. The CDR3 DNA follows: TGCGCCAGCAGCTTGGCCGGGAGTGTCTACGAGCAGTACTTC. The variable domain in full, completed from reference TRBV5-1 and TRBJ2-7, reads KAGVTQTPRYLIKTRGQQVTLSCSPISGHRSVSWYQQTPGQGLQFLFEYFSETQRNKGNFPGRFSGRQFSNSRSEMNVSTLELGDSALYLCASSLAGSVYEQYFGPGTRLTVT.

This rearrangement joins TRBV30 to TRBJ1-5; D perhaps matches TRBD1 (5 bases). This CDR3 spans 13 amino acids. The germline CDR1 and CDR2 sequences are GTSNPN and SVGIG (reference sequence). Trimming pared 2 bases from V and 8 bases from J, leaving 13 bases between. The CDR3 loop reads CAWSRTGGEPQHF. The CDR3 nucleotides are TGTGCCTGGAGTCGGACCGGAGGGGAGCCCCAGCATTTT.

The chain has TRBV11-2 and TRBJ2-7, with TRBD2 matching 9 bases. The germline V gene encodes CDR1 SGHAT and CDR2 FQNNGV. The V gene end was trimmed by 5 bases and the J gene end by 4 bases; junction bases not matched to a gene: 9. The CDR3 loop spans 15 amino acids. The CDR3 DNA is TGTGCCAGCAGCCTAATAGCGGGGGAGAAATACGAGCAGTACTTC. This encodes CASSLIAGEKYEQYF.

The chain couples TRBV15 to TRBJ2-3; maybe TRBD1 (5 bases). The V end was cut by 0 bases, the J end by 1 base, with 8 bases between. The CDR3 extends over 15 amino acids. Germline CDR1 reads LNHNV; CDR2 reads YYDKDF (reference sequence). CDR3: CATSREGVGTDTQYF. CDR3 bases: TGTGCCACCAGCAGAGAAGGGGTAGGCACAGATACGCAGTATTTT.

The chain has TRBV7-8 and TRBJ1-2, with D perhaps TRBD1 (6 bases). The V end was cut by 1 base, the J end by 2 bases, with 8 bases between. This CDR3 has 14 amino acids. The germline CDR1 and CDR2 sequences are SGHVS and FQNEAQ. The CDR3 DNA reads as TGTGCCAGCAGCTTAGGGACAGTAAACTATGGCTACACCTTC. Its translation is CASSLGTVNYGYTF.

The gene calls are TRBV4-1 and TRBJ2-3, with a possible D match to TRBD2 (7 bases). The CDR3 has 20 residues. The V end was cut by 3 bases, the J end by 6 bases, with 31 bases between. The germline V gene encodes CDR1 MGHRA and CDR2 YSYEKL. The CDR3 DNA follows: TGCGCCAGCAGCCACCTAGGACCACGGGGGGCGGGCCCCGAGGGGGATACGCAGTATTTT. Residues: CASSHLGPRGAGPEGDTQYF.

This chain uses TRBV9 with TRBJ2-6; D unresolved. CDR1 is SGDLS and CDR2 is YYNGEE in the germline V gene. The CDR3 is 16 amino acids. Trimming took 4 bases from V and 4 from J, leaving 15 bases between them. CDR3 sequence reads: CASSKTPNSGANVLTF. CDR3 nucleotide sequence: TGTGCCAGCAGCAAAACGCCTAACTCGGGGGCCAACGTCCTGACTTTC.

This chain links TRBV5-1 with TRBJ1-6; 7 bases map to TRBD1. Losses at the gene ends were 4 bases for V and 6 bases for J; bases not matched to a gene: 4. The CDR3 length is 14 residues. Germline V gene sequence: CDR1 SGHRS, CDR2 YFSETQ. CDR3 loop: CASSLGQRNSPLHF. The CDR3 coding sequence is TGCGCCAGCAGCCTGGGACAGCGTAATTCACCCCTCCACTTT. The full variable domain, its missing parts supplied by reference TRBV5-1 and TRBJ1-6, is KAGVTQTPRYLIKTRGQQVTLSCSPISGHRSVSWYQQTPGQGLQFLFEYFSETQRNKGNFPGRFSGRQFSNSRSEMNVSTLELGDSALYLCASSLGQRNSPLHFGNGTRLTVT.

This chain joins TRBV6-5 and TRBJ2-7, with D possibly matching TRBD2 (5 bases). Germline CDR1 and CDR2: MNHEY and SVGAGI. This CDR3 region has 15 residues. V was pared by 4 bases and J by 0 bases, with 13 bases between. CDR3 loop: CASSSPRGISYEQYF. The CDR3 coding sequence is TGTGCCAGCAGTTCACCCCGAGGGATCTCCTACGAGCAGTACTTC.

This clone was picked up one time. The chain carries TRBV3-1 (or the pseudogene TRBV3-2) and TRBJ1-1, with D possibly being TRBD1 (6 bases). The V gene's germline CDR1 is LGHDT and CDR2 YNNKEL (reference sequence). V was shortened by 4 bases and J by 5 bases, with 14 bases between the two germline ends. The CDR3 consists of 14 residues. In nucleotides, the CDR3 is TGTGCCAGCAGCCCCACAGGGTCTGGAACTGAAGCTTTCTTT. It codes for CASSPTGSGTEAFF.

CDR3 amino acids: CASRRPGQSRSGANVLTF. The CDR3 bases are TGTGCCAGTAGGCGCCCGGGACAGAGTCGCTCTGGGGCCAACGTCCTGACTTTC. V gene TRBV19 combines with J gene TRBJ2-6; 7 bases match TRBD1. The CDR3 length is 18 residues. J was trimmed by 0 bases and V by 6 bases; bases with no gene match: 11. Germline-derived CDR1 and CDR2 are LNHDA and SQIVND (reference sequence).

The gene calls are TRBV4-1 and TRBJ1-1; tentatively, D is TRBD1 (6 bases). The CDR3 spans 15 residues. V gave up 4 bases and J gave up 0 bases, with 12 bases separating them. Germline V lookup: CDR1 MGHRA, CDR2 YSYEKL. DNA for the CDR3: TGCGCCAGCAGCCTTGAGGGACACCTGAACACTGAAGCTTTCTTT. This translates into CASSLEGHLNTEAFF.

The table lists this clone with a few counts. Other DNA sequences within the sample encode an identical CDR3. The V call is TRBV18, the J call TRBJ2-7; the D is unclear. V dropped 3 bases and J dropped 0 bases, with 3 bases sitting between them. The CDR3 loop spans 12 amino acids. Germline V gene lookup returns CDR1 KGHSH and CDR2 LQKENI. CDR3 in DNA: TGTGCCAGCTCACCCAGCTCCTACGAGCAGTACTTC. Protein sequence: CASSPSSYEQYF.

The J gene is TRBJ2-1, the V gene TRBV7-3, with D unclear. V lost 4 bases and J 1 base, leaving 8 bases between the germline ends. The CDR3 loop spans 14 amino acids. The germline gives CDR1 SGHTA, CDR2 FQGTGA. CDR3 nucleotides: TGTGCCAGCAGCTCCGGTGCGTCCTACAATGAGCAGTTCTTC. Amino acids: CASSSGASYNEQFF.

V and J are TRBV5-1 and TRBJ1-1, with a weak D call TRBD1 (6 bases). Per the germline V gene, CDR1 is SGHRS and CDR2 is YFSETQ. Trimming removed 2 bases at V and 5 bases at J, with 13 bases between. CDR3 length equals 14 residues. CDR3 in amino acids: CASSFGGARTEAFF. The CDR3 DNA sequence: TGCGCCAGCAGCTTCGGGGGGGCGCGGACTGAAGCTTTCTTT.

The chain links TRBV19 to TRBJ1-1; 7 nucleotides match TRBD1. Losses at the gene ends were 1 base for V and 4 bases for J; bases not matched to a gene: 3. This CDR3 is built from 14 residues. CDR1 is LNHDA, CDR2 SQIVND, per germline (reference sequence). Here the CDR3 DNA reads TGTGCCAGTAGTATAGGTCAGGGGGTCACTGAAGCTTTCTTT. Translating it yields CASSIGQGVTEAFF.

The V gene is TRBV27, the J gene TRBJ2-1; D gene uncertain. Germline V lookup: CDR1 MNHEY, CDR2 SMNVEV (reference sequence). CDR3 size: 16 residues. Trimming pared 4 bases from V and 4 bases from J, leaving 17 bases between. The CDR3 DNA reads as TGTGCCAGCAGTTACACCGGGTTTACCCTATACAATGAGCAGTTCTTC. It codes for CASSYTGFTLYNEQFF.

The chain uses TRBV4-1 and TRBJ1-2; D perhaps matches TRBD1 (6 bases). The CDR3 is 13 residues long. V dropped 6 bases and J dropped 0 bases, with 8 bases sitting between them. Germline CDR1 is MGHRA and CDR2 is YSYEKL. CDR3 sequence reads: CASRGAANYGYTF. CDR3 DNA: TGCGCCAGCAGGGGGGCCGCTAACTATGGCTACACCTTC.

The genes are TRBV7-8 and TRBJ1-1; tentatively, D is TRBD1 (6 bases). Germline V gene sequence: CDR1 SGHVS, CDR2 FQNEAQ. Trimming left V 5 bases short and J 11 bases short, with 27 bases between. This CDR3 comprises 16 residues. The CDR3 loop is CASSLRQGRVAVGAFF. Here the CDR3 DNA reads TGTGCCAGCAGCCTCCGGCAGGGGAGGGTAGCTGTTGGGGCTTTCTTT.

This clone was recorded once. The V gene is TRBV4-2, the J gene TRBJ2-5, with a tentative D call TRBD2 (5 bases). The ends were cut back, 0 bases at V and 1 base at J, with 12 bases in the middle. This CDR3 region has 16 residues. The V gene's germline CDR1 is LGHNA and CDR2 YNFKEQ. Here the CDR3 DNA reads TGTGCCAGCAGCCAAGAGACGGGAACACGCCAAGAGACCCAGTACTTC. Amino acid sequence: CASSQETGTRQETQYF.

As to this clone: At one end, the junction sequence differs from germline, possibly due to a read error. The rearrangement joins TRBV7-9 to TRBJ2-7, with D possibly TRBD2 on 5 matching bases. In germline, CDR1 is SEHNR, CDR2 FQNEAQ (reference sequence). This CDR3 is 14 amino acids long. This CDR3 reads CASSSTTISSEQYF. The CDR3 DNA reads as TGTGCCAGCAGCTCCACGACTATTTCCTCCGAGCAGTACTTC.

The J gene is TRBJ2-7, the V gene TRBV15, with 7 bases lining up with TRBD1. J gave up 5 bases and V 0 bases, and 10 bases lay outside the gene matches. The germline CDR1 and CDR2 sequences are LNHNV and YYDKDF (reference sequence). CDR3 length: 16 amino acids. The CDR3 DNA is TGTGCCACCAGCAGAGAGGGACAGCGTTTTAAGGACGAGCAGTACTTC. It encodes CATSREGQRFKDEQYF.

This clone showed up just once. This chain connects TRBV2 to TRBJ2-1; D is unresolved. Germline assignment: CDR1 SNHLY and CDR2 FYNNEI. V was pared by 7 bases and J by 1 base, with 8 bases between. This CDR3 has 13 residues. CDR3 DNA: TGTGCCAGCAAGGAGTCGTCCTACAATGAGCAGTTCTTC. Protein: CASKESSYNEQFF.